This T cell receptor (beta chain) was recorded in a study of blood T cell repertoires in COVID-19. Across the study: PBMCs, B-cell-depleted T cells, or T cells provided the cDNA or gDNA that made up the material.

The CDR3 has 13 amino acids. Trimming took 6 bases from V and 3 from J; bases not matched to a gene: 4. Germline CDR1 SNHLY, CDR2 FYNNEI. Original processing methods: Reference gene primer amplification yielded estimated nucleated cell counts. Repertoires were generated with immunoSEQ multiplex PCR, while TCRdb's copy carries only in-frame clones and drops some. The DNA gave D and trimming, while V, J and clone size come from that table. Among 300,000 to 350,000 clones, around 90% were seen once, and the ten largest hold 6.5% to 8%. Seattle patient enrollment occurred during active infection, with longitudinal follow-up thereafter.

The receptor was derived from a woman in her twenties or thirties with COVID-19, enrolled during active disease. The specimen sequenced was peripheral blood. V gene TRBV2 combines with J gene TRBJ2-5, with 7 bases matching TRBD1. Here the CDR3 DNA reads TGTGCCAGCAGAGGGGACAGTGAAGAGACCCAGTACTTC. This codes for CASRGDSEETQYF.